This section outlines one TCR beta chain sequence together with its context. Through a sample-barcoded 5' primer and a J-beta primer mix, a second PCR was run for about 6 to 11 cycles. CDR3-containing paired-end reads numbered at least 3 million in each sample. TCRdb re-analysed the 5' RACE reads in MiXCR, keeping a single row per CDR3 protein. Found here are 700,000 to 900,000 distinct CDR3 sequences, 50% to 65% of them singletons; the top ten hold about 42%. Isolation yielded PBMCs, at least 6.5 million per sample, in every case. This specimen comes from a study of blood T cells in healthy people across ages. The CDR3 is 15 amino acids. Trimming cost V 4 bases and J 7 bases; bases outside gene matches: 8. Germline CDR1 LNHDA, CDR2 SQIVND (reference sequence).

The source is a man of 80 years or more in good health. The V and J genes are TRBV19 and TRBJ1-5, with 9 bases lining up with TRBD1. Sequenced input: blood. CDR3: CASSKPGQGLQPQHF. DNA for the CDR3: TGTGCCAGTAGTAAACCGGGACAGGGTTTGCAGCCCCAGCATTTT.